The clone carrying this T cell receptor (beta chain) was detected only once. Trimming cost V 1 base and J 2 bases, with 10 bases left between them. The CDR3 covers 15 residues. Germline assignment: CDR1 SEHNR and CDR2 FQNEAQ (reference sequence). This entry comes from a study of blood T cell repertoires in COVID-19. Study-wide context: COVID-19 samples, acute and convalescent, were from the United States, Italy and Spain. T cells, B-cell-depleted T cells, or PBMCs supplied cDNA or gDNA.

Original methodology: Quantification of nucleated cells was approximated via reference gene primer amplification. Repertoires were generated with immunoSEQ multiplex PCR, while TCRdb's copy carries only in-frame clones and drops some. For V, J and clone size, that table is used; D and trimming come from the DNA. The sample yields over 85,000 clones, around 79% seen once. The receptor was isolated from a woman aged 80 or over with active or convalescent COVID-19. The sequenced sample was peripheral blood. The rearrangement joins TRBV7-9 to TRBJ2-3; perhaps TRBD1 as D (5 bases). CDR3 DNA sequence: TGTGCCAGCAGCTTAGTCGGCAGGGACACAGATACGCAGTATTTT. This codes for CASSLVGRDTDTQYF.